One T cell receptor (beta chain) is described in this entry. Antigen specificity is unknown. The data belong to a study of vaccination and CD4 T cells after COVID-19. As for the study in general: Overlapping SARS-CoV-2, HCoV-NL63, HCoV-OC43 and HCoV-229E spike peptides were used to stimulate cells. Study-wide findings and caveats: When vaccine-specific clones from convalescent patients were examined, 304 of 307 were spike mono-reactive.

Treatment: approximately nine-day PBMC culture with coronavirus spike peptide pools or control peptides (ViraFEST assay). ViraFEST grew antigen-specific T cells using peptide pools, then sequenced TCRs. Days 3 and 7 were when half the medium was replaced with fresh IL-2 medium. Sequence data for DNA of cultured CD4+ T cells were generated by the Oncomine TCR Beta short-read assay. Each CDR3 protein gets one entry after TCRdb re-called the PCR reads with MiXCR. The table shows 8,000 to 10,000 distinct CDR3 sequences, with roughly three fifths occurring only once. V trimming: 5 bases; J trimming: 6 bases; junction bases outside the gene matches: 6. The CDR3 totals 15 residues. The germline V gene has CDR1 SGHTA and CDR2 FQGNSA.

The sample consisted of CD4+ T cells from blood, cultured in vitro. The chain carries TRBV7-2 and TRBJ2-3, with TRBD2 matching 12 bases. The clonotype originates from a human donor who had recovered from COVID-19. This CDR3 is CASSRPSGRADTQYF. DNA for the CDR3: TGTGCCAGCAGCCGCCCTAGCGGGAGGGCCGATACGCAGTATTTT. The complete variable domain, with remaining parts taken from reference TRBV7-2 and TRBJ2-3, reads GAGVSQSPSNKVTEKGKDVELRCDPISGHTALYWYRQSLGQGLEFLIYFQGNSAPDKSGLPSDRFSAERTGGSVSTLTIQRTQQEDSAVYLCASSRPSGRADTQYFGPGTRLTVL.